The 17 T cell receptor beta chains below were found in one sample sequenced in a study of identifying expanded T cells in peripheral blood. Produced via immunoSEQ multiplex PCR; TCRdb's table is partial and in-frame only. The table lists 90,000 to 100,000 clones, 88% of them singletons, with around 4% in the top ten. Sequences were obtained from blood. All receptors derive from a person between 18 and 75 years old in good health.

The CDR3 here is CASSSGQETTGELFF. In DNA form, the CDR3 reads TGTGCCAGCAGTTCGGGACAGGAGACGACCGGGGAGCTGTTTTTT. The chain employs TRBV6-5 and TRBJ2-2; 8 positions agree with TRBD1. The CDR3 sequence is 15 residues long. Germline V gene sequence: CDR1 MNHEY, CDR2 SVGAGI. The J segment lost 5 bases and the V segment lost 4 bases, leaving 6 bases of the junction unmatched.

The V call is TRBV27, the J call TRBJ2-3; 10 bases fit TRBD2. The germline CDR1 and CDR2 sequences are MNHEY and SMNVEV (reference sequence). This CDR3 has 19 residues. V was clipped by 6 bases and J by 2 bases; unmatched bases: 17. The CDR3 coding sequence is TGTGCCAGCAGGCCCCCAATAGTAGCGGGGGGTGAGAACACAGATACGCAGTATTTT. Translating gives CASRPPIVAGGENTDTQYF.

This clone has a single count. The chain employs TRBV10-3 and TRBJ2-7, with TRBD1 identical over 9 bases. Trimming took 6 bases from V and 2 from J; bases not matched to a gene: 8. The CDR3 runs 15 residues. In germline, CDR1 is ENHRY, CDR2 SYGVKD. This chain's CDR3 is CAIRGRDRATYEQYF. DNA for the CDR3: TGTGCCATCAGGGGCCGGGACAGGGCTACCTACGAGCAGTACTTC.

The rearrangement uses TRBV6-5 and TRBJ2-5; 9 nucleotides match TRBD1. CDR1 is MNHEY and CDR2 is SVGAGI in the germline V gene. With 6 bases clipped from V and 5 bases from J, the junction kept 7 bases outside the gene matches. This CDR3 is 14 amino acids long. The CDR3 nucleotides read TGTGCCAGCAGCGACCCTGACAGGGGGGAGACCCAGTACTTC. Encoded protein: CASSDPDRGETQYF.

The CDR3 protein is CSVATGPYEQYF. Here the CDR3 DNA reads TGCAGCGTTGCCACAGGGCCCTACGAGCAGTACTTC. The rearrangement uses TRBV29-1 and TRBJ2-5; the D gene is possibly TRBD1 (6 bases). The J call may not be correct, given that the DNA end is closer to TRBJ2-7. The CDR3 is 12 amino acids. Germline CDR1 and CDR2: SQVTM and ANQGSEA.

V is TRBV2 and J is TRBJ2-1, with D possibly matching TRBD1 (5 bases). The V and J ends lost 4 bases and 0 bases respectively, with 10 bases between them. In germline, CDR1 is SNHLY, CDR2 FYNNEI. There are 15 residues in the CDR3. This chain's CDR3 is CASSGGRGSYNEQFF. CDR3 bases: TGTGCCAGCAGTGGAGGAAGGGGCTCCTACAATGAGCAGTTCTTC.

This chain links TRBV28 with TRBJ1-2, with TRBD1 matching 8 bases. Trimming cost V 5 bases and J 6 bases; bases outside gene matches: 5. The V gene's germline CDR1 is MDHEN and CDR2 SYDVKM. The CDR3 runs to 13 residues. CDR3 in amino acids: CASSPAGGNGYTF. The CDR3 nucleotides read TGTGCCAGCAGTCCCGCAGGGGGCAATGGCTACACCTTC.

The CDR3 DNA reads TGCGCCAGCAGCCAAGGTCAGGCTAACTATGGCTACACCTTC. It yields the protein CASSQGQANYGYTF. The V gene is TRBV4-1, the J gene TRBJ1-2, with D unresolved. The V end was cut by 1 base, the J end by 0 bases, with 6 bases between. The CDR3 loop spans 14 amino acids. Per germline, CDR1 MGHRA and CDR2 YSYEKL.

V and J are TRBV30 and TRBJ2-7; D is possibly TRBD2 (7 bases). V was cut by 3 bases and J by 8 bases, with 14 bases left in between. The CDR3 spans 12 residues. In germline, CDR1 is GTSNPN, CDR2 SVGIG (reference sequence). CDR3 coding DNA: TGTGCCTGGAGGGGGGGGACAAACCAGCAGTACTTC. It encodes CAWRGGTNQQYF.

V is TRBV6-5 and J is TRBJ1-5; TRBD1 matches 9 bases. The germline V gene has CDR1 MNHEY and CDR2 SVGAGI. With 10 bases clipped from V and 2 bases from J, the junction kept 6 bases outside the gene matches. The CDR3 consists of 14 residues. CDR3 sequence: CATQQGAGNQPQHF. The CDR3, as DNA: TGTGCCACCCAACAGGGGGCAGGCAATCAGCCCCAGCATTTT.

A word on this clone: Sequence at one end of the junction differs from germline and may be a read error. V and J are TRBV28 and TRBJ2-5; D might be TRBD2 (6 bases). Germline V gene data show CDR1 as MDHEN and CDR2 as SYDVKM. This CDR3 region has 13 residues. The CDR3 sequence is CASRLLARETQYF. CDR3 coding DNA: TGTGCCAGCCGTTTACTAGCTCGAGAGACCCAGTACTTC.

The chain couples TRBV5-1 to TRBJ2-1, with 13 bases identical to TRBD2. CDR3 length: 15 amino acids. The ends lost 4 bases at V and 7 bases at J; junction bases unmatched: 5. Per the germline V gene, CDR1 is SGHRS and CDR2 is YFSETQ. Here the CDR3 reads CASSPGLAGVNEQFF. DNA of the CDR3: TGCGCCAGCAGCCCCGGACTAGCGGGAGTAAATGAGCAGTTCTTC.

This clone was observed a handful of times. This chain connects TRBV28 to TRBJ1-2; 7 bases map to TRBD1. The CDR3 is 13 residues long. The ends lost 2 bases at V and 8 bases at J; junction bases unmatched: 5. The germline gives CDR1 MDHEN, CDR2 SYDVKM. CDR3 sequence: CASSLRQGNGYTF. The CDR3 nucleotides are TGTGCCAGCAGTTTACGACAGGGTAACGGCTACACCTTC.

The CDR3 DNA is TGTGCCAGCAGCCGAGCTAGGTCGAACACTGAAGCTTTCTTT. Its translation: CASSRARSNTEAFF. The chain combines TRBV7-9 with TRBJ1-1; D remains unclear. This CDR3 has 14 residues. Germline V lookup: CDR1 SEHNR, CDR2 FQNEAQ (reference sequence). V lost 5 bases to trimming and J lost 1 base, with 11 bases between them. Drawing the rest from reference TRBV7-9 and TRBJ1-1, the complete variable domain is DTGVSQNPRHKITKRGQNVTFRCDPISEHNRLYWYRQTLGQGPEFLTYFQNEAQLEKSRLLSDRFSAERPKGSFSTLEIQRTEQGDSAMYLCASSRARSNTEAFFGQGTRLTVV.

The chain recombines TRBV11-2 with TRBJ1-1; D not resolved. Germline lookup yields CDR1 SGHAT and CDR2 FQNNGV. CDR3 length equals 14 residues. Trimming pared 6 bases from V and 1 base from J, leaving 12 bases between. CDR3 residues: CASRGYQGNTEAFF. The CDR3 region has the DNA TGTGCCAGCAGAGGATATCAAGGGAACACTGAAGCTTTCTTT.

This sequence joins TRBV7-9 and TRBJ2-3, with D uncertain. Per germline, CDR1 SEHNR and CDR2 FQNEAQ (reference sequence). The CDR3 consists of 15 residues. The germline V and J ends were trimmed by 2 bases and 0 bases, with 9 bases remaining between them. The CDR3 is CASSLWAESTDTQYF. The CDR3 DNA is TGTGCCAGCAGCTTATGGGCGGAGAGCACAGATACGCAGTATTTT.

Notes on this clone: An end of the junction does not agree with germline; a read error may underlie this. This rearrangement joins TRBV7-6 to TRBJ2-5, with 7 bases identical to TRBD2. CDR1 is SGHVS, CDR2 FNYEAQ, per germline. The CDR3 sequence is 13 residues long. CDR3 in DNA: TGTGTCAGCAGCTTAGGACTAGTTGGGACCCAGTACTTC. It encodes CVSSLGLVGTQYF.